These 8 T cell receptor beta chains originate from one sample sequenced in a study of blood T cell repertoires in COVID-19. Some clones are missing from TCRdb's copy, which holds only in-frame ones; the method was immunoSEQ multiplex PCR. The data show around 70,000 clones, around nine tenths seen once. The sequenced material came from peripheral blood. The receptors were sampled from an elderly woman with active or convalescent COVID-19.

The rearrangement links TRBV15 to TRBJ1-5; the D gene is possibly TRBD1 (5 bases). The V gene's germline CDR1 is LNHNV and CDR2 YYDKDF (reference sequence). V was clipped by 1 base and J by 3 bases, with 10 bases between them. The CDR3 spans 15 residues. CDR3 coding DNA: TGTGCCACCAGCAGAGGTACAGGCTACAATCAGCCCCAGCATTTT. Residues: CATSRGTGYNQPQHF.

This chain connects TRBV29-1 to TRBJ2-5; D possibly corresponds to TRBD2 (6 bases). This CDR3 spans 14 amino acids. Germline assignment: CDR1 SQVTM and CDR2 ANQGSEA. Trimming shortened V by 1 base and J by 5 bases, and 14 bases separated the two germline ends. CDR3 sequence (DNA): TGCAGCGTTGAAGTGTCGTGGGGGGAGGAGACCCAGTACTTC. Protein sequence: CSVEVSWGEETQYF.

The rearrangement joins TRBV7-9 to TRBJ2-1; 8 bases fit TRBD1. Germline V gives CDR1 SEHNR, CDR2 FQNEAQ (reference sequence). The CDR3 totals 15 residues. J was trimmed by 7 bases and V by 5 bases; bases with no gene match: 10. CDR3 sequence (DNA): TGTGCCAGCAGCCGTTACAGGGGGAACGTTAATGAGCAGTTCTTC. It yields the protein CASSRYRGNVNEQFF.

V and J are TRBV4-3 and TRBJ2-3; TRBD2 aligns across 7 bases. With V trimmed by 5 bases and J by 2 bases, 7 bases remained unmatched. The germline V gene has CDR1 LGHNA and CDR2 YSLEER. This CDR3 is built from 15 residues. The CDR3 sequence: CASSSWRGNTDTQYF. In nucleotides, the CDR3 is TGCGCCAGCAGCTCTTGGCGGGGGAACACAGATACGCAGTATTTT.

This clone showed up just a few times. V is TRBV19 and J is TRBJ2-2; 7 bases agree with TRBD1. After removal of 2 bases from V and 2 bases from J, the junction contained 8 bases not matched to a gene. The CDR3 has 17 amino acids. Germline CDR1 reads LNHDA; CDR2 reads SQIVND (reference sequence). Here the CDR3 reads CASSIWGTGANTGELFF. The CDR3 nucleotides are TGTGCCAGTAGTATATGGGGAACAGGGGCCAACACCGGGGAGCTGTTTTTT. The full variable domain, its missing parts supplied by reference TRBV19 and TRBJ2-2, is DGGITQSPKYLFRKEGQNVTLSCEQNLNHDAMYWYRQDPGQGLRLIYYSQIVNDFQKGDIAEGYSVSREKKESFPLTVTSAQKNPTAFYLCASSIWGTGANTGELFFGEGSRLTVL.

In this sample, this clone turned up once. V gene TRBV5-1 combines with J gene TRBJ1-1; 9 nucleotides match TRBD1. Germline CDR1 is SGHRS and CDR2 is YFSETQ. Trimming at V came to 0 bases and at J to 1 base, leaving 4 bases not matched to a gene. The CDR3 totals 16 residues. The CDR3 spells CASSLGTGVKNTEAFF. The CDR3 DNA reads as TGCGCCAGCAGCTTGGGGACAGGGGTCAAGAACACTGAAGCTTTCTTT.

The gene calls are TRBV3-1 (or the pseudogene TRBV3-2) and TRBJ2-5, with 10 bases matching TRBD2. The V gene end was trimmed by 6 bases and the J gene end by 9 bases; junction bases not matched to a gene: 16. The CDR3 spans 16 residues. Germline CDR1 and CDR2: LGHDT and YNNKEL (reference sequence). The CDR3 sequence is CASRSRTSGPERAQYF. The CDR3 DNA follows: TGTGCCAGCAGATCTAGGACTAGCGGCCCCGAGCGGGCCCAGTACTTC.

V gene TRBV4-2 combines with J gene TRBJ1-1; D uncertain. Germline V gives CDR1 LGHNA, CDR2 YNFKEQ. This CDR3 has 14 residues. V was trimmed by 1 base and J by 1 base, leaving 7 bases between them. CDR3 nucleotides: TGTGCCAGCAGCCAAGTAAGAGGGAACACTGAAGCTTTCTTT. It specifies CASSQVRGNTEAFF.